The clone carrying this TCR beta chain has only a few counts. The CDR3 regions of TCR beta were amplified from RNA transcripts. Initially, a first-round RT-PCR of the TCR CDR3 employed the HTBI primer set. Via MiXCR, TCRdb re-called the multiplex PCR reads, giving one row per CDR3 protein. This table has a few hundred thousand distinct CDR3 sequences, approximately 13% appearing once. This entry comes from a study of T cells in Graves' hyperthyroidism and ophthalmopathy. The V end was cut by 1 base, the J end by 9 bases, with 9 bases between. Germline CDR1 reads SNHLY; CDR2 reads FYNNEI. This CDR3 has 13 amino acids.

This receptor was identified in a woman younger than 30 with Graves' hyperthyroidism. Sequencing was performed on blood. The rearrangement links TRBV2 to TRBJ1-4; possible D gene TRBD1, 6 bases. CDR3 in DNA: TGTGCCAGCAGTGAAGGCAGGGGTAAAAAACTGTTTTTT. Its translation is CASSEGRGKKLFF.